What follows are 9 T cell receptor beta chains derived from one specimen sequenced in a study of T cells in Graves' hyperthyroidism and ophthalmopathy. From RNA transcripts, TCR beta CDR3 regions were amplified. The study used the HTBI primer set for a first-round RT-PCR of the TCR CDR3. TCRdb recomputed calls from the multiplex PCR reads with MiXCR, one row per CDR3 protein. The sample lists over 300,000 distinct CDR3 sequences, approximately 14% seen once, with 11% in the top ten. Sequencing was done on a sample of blood. The source is a woman in her fifties or sixties with Graves' hyperthyroidism.

The V and J genes are TRBV9 and TRBJ2-5; TRBD2 is a possible D gene (5 bases). CDR1 is SGDLS, CDR2 YYNGEE, per germline. V lost 7 bases and J lost 5, with 18 bases in between. The CDR3 has 14 amino acids. The CDR3, as DNA: TGTGCCAGCGCAGAACGGAGGCTGGGTGAGACCCAGTACTTC. Translating it yields CASAERRLGETQYF.

The sample holds many counts of this clonotype. The CDR3: CASSLALKVNTGELFF. Here the CDR3 DNA reads TGTGCCAGCAGCTTGGCCTTGAAGGTGAACACCGGGGAGCTGTTTTTT. The chain recombines TRBV5-6 with TRBJ2-2; D is unresolved. V gave up 0 bases and J gave up 1 base, with 10 bases separating them. Per the germline V gene, CDR1 is SGHDT and CDR2 is YYEEEE. The CDR3 extends over 16 amino acids.

The J gene is TRBJ1-4, the V gene TRBV20-1; TRBD1 agrees at 10 bases. The junction had 9 bases not matched to a gene; V was cut back by 3 bases and J by 8 bases. This CDR3 has 15 amino acids. CDR1 and CDR2 (germline): DFQATT, SNEGSKA (reference sequence). The DNA for the CDR3 is TGCAGTGCTAGGGACAGGGGGACTAATCTGGAAAAACTGTTTTTT. As protein: CSARDRGTNLEKLFF.

This clonotype occurred many times. This rearrangement joins TRBV12-3 or TRBV12-4 to TRBJ2-1, with a tentative D call TRBD2 (6 bases). The germline V and J ends were trimmed by 6 bases and 5 bases, with 11 bases remaining between them. This CDR3 region has 13 residues. The DNA of the CDR3 is TGTGCCAGCAGCCACGGGGGAAACAATGAGCAGTTCTTC. Translation gives CASSHGGNNEQFF.

A few counts support this clonotype. Here the CDR3 DNA reads TGTGCCAGCAGCTTCGGGCCCCGAAATGAGCAGTTCTTC. This translates into CASSFGPRNEQFF. The chain carries TRBV7-2 and TRBJ2-1; the D is unclear. The V end was cut by 3 bases, the J end by 7 bases, with 10 bases between. This CDR3 has 13 amino acids. Germline assignment: CDR1 SGHTA and CDR2 FQGNSA.

The sample holds many counts of this clonotype. The V call is TRBV30, the J call TRBJ2-1, with 10 bases lining up with TRBD1. Unmatched junction bases numbered 3, after V lost 0 bases and J lost 4 bases. CDR1 is GTSNPN and CDR2 is SVGIG in the germline V gene (reference sequence). This CDR3 region has 15 residues. The CDR3 is CAWSVKGQGYNEQFF. CDR3 in DNA: TGTGCCTGGAGTGTCAAGGGACAGGGGTACAATGAGCAGTTCTTC.

V gene TRBV6-4 combines with J gene TRBJ1-1; the D is unclear. The CDR3 consists of 13 residues. The V gene lost 0 bases and the J gene lost 5 bases, with 7 bases spanning the gap. CDR1 and CDR2 from the germline V gene are MRHNA and SNTAGT. CDR3 sequence: CASSDSMETEAFF. CDR3 DNA sequence: TGTGCCAGCAGTGACTCGATGGAGACTGAAGCTTTCTTT.

The V gene is TRBV7-9, the J gene TRBJ2-5, with TRBD2 matching over 11 bases. CDR3 length: 16 amino acids. The V and J ends lost 5 bases and 6 bases, in that order; junction bases with no gene match: 11. The germline V gene has CDR1 SEHNR and CDR2 FQNEAQ (reference sequence). CDR3 loop: CASSARGLAEAKTQYF. As DNA, the CDR3 is TGTGCCAGCAGCGCCCGGGGACTAGCGGAGGCGAAGACCCAGTACTTC. Full variable domain (outside the CDR3, taken from reference TRBV7-9 and TRBJ2-5): DTGVSQNPRHKITKRGQNVTFRCDPISEHNRLYWYRQTLGQGPEFLTYFQNEAQLEKSRLLSDRFSAERPKGSFSTLEIQRTEQGDSAMYLCASSARGLAEAKTQYFGPGTRLLVL.

This clonotype appeared many times. V gene TRBV3-1 combines with J gene TRBJ2-2, with TRBD1 matching 7 bases. CDR1 is LGHDT and CDR2 is YNNKEL in the germline V gene (reference sequence). CDR3 length: 14 amino acids. V trimming: 5 bases; J trimming: 5 bases; junction bases outside the gene matches: 5. The chain's CDR3 is CASSGDSRTGELFF. CDR3 DNA sequence: TGTGCCAGCAGCGGGGACAGCAGAACCGGGGAGCTGTTTTTT.